This TCR beta chain originates from a study of T cells in localized non-small cell lung cancer. Study results and caveats: The appearance of a median approximately 57 of the top 100 tumor clones was seen in adjacent lung.

Trimming removed 4 bases from V and 5 bases from J, with 15 bases in between. The CDR3 spans 14 residues. Germline CDR1 SGHRS, CDR2 YFSETQ. To note about this clone: Its target is not known.

Using immunoSEQ multiplex PCR, the repertoire was profiled, and TCRdb retains in-frame clones only, with some absent. The sample comprises about 55,000 clones, approximately 83% of which are singletons, and about a sixth rests with the top ten. Here the sequenced sample was peripheral blood mononuclear cells, taken before any cancer treatment. The TCR sequence derives from a man aged 40 to 69 with stage III lung adenocarcinoma. The chain carries TRBV5-1 and TRBJ2-5; maybe TRBD2 (5 bases). The CDR3 nucleotides are TGCGCCAGCAGCCCGGTGGGAGTAGTGGAGACCCAGTACTTC. This translates into CASSPVGVVETQYF.